These 14 T cell receptor beta chains share one sample of origin, sequenced in a study of response to subunit inactivated influenza vaccine. TCRdb processed the RT-PCR reads anew with MiXCR; each CDR3 protein has one entry. The sample carries roughly 500,000 distinct CDR3 sequences, around 25% recorded once. The sequenced sample was CD4+ T cells sorted from PBMCs, obtained roughly 5 days after vaccination. The receptor set was obtained from a man aged 45-65 years who received an inactivated influenza vaccine.

The rearrangement uses TRBV12-3 or TRBV12-4 and TRBJ1-2; TRBD1 aligns across 8 bases. The CDR3 sequence is 15 residues long. With 7 bases clipped from V and 4 bases from J, the junction kept 11 bases outside the gene matches. In DNA, the CDR3 is TGTGCCAGCACTTTTAGTCCAGGGGGCGGCTATGGCTACACCTTC. Translation gives CASTFSPGGGYGYTF.

This clonotype has just a few counts. The CDR3 nucleotides read TGTGCCAGCAGCTTAGGGGATTTCGCGGGGGTGGACACCGGGGAGCTGTTTTTT. It translates to CASSLGDFAGVDTGELFF. The V gene is TRBV11-1, the J gene TRBJ2-2; 7 bases match TRBD2. From germline, CDR1 is SGHAT and CDR2 FQDESV (reference sequence). This CDR3 spans 18 amino acids. With V trimmed by 1 base and J by 3 bases, 11 bases remained unmatched.

This chain uses TRBV10-3 with TRBJ2-1; D may be TRBD1 or TRBD2 (5 bases each). CDR1 is ENHRY and CDR2 is SYGVKD in the germline V gene. The CDR3 is 13 residues long. The V end was cut by 11 bases, the J end by 0 bases, with 11 bases between. The DNA of the CDR3 is TGTGCCTCCGGGGCTGGCTCCTACAATGAGCAGTTCTTC. Residues: CASGAGSYNEQFF.

This clonotype showed up just a few times. The rearrangement uses TRBV6-1 and TRBJ2-1, with D possibly being TRBD2 (5 bases). V was trimmed by 6 bases and J by 0 bases, leaving 18 bases between them. The CDR3 is made up of 17 amino acids. Germline CDR1 is MNHNS and CDR2 is SASEGT. This CDR3 reads CASRPHASLSSYNEQFF. CDR3 DNA: TGTGCCAGCAGACCCCACGCTAGCCTCAGCTCCTACAATGAGCAGTTCTTC.

This sequence joins TRBV14 and TRBJ2-3, with unresolved D. Germline loops: CDR1 SGHDN, CDR2 FVKESK. The V gene lost 0 bases and the J gene lost 2 bases, with 12 bases spanning the gap. The CDR3 is made up of 16 amino acids. The CDR3 nucleotides are TGTGCCAGCAGCCAAGACGGCCCACTGACCACAGATACGCAGTATTTT. Encoded protein: CASSQDGPLTTDTQYF.

This clonotype was recorded at least ten times. This chain links TRBV12-3 or TRBV12-4 with TRBJ2-7; 8 bases fit TRBD2. The CDR3 is made up of 14 amino acids. Trimming took 5 bases from V and 2 from J; bases not matched to a gene: 5. The CDR3 DNA sequence: TGTGCCAGCAGTCCGGGGACTAGAGCCTACGAGCAGTACTTC. It encodes CASSPGTRAYEQYF.

The J gene is TRBJ2-7, the V gene TRBV20-1; 13 bases align to TRBD2. CDR1 DFQATT and CDR2 SNEGSKA come from the germline V gene (reference sequence). CDR3 length: 16 amino acids. After removal of 5 bases from V and 2 bases from J, the junction contained 9 bases not matched to a gene. The CDR3 sequence: CSAYLTGLAGTYEQYF. The CDR3 nucleotides read TGCAGTGCTTACCTGACGGGACTAGCGGGGACCTACGAGCAGTACTTC.

This clonotype has more than one count but fewer than ten. The genes are TRBV4-2 and TRBJ1-1; 9 bases fit TRBD1. Losses at the gene ends were 2 bases for V and 4 bases for J; bases not matched to a gene: 8. CDR3 length equals 16 residues. Per germline, CDR1 LGHNA and CDR2 YNFKEQ. This CDR3 is CASSQLQGAFGTEAFF. The CDR3 DNA follows: TGTGCCAGCAGCCAATTACAGGGGGCGTTCGGCACTGAAGCTTTCTTT.

Here the CDR3 DNA reads TGCAGTGCTAGACGAGGGGACAGACCCTACGAGCAGTACTTC. Amino acids: CSARRGDRPYEQYF. The genes are TRBV20-1 and TRBJ2-7, with 7 bases fitting TRBD1. Trimming removed 2 bases from V and 2 bases from J; junction bases left unmatched: 6. Germline-derived CDR1 and CDR2 are DFQATT and SNEGSKA (reference sequence). There are 14 residues in the CDR3.

The chain recombines TRBV7-2 with TRBJ2-5, with D hard to call. CDR1 SGHTA and CDR2 FQGNSA come from the germline V gene. V was cut by 2 bases and J by 1 base, with 11 bases left in between. This CDR3 is 15 amino acids long. CDR3 region: CASSLRRGSQETQYF. The CDR3 coding sequence is TGTGCCAGCAGCTTACGTCGAGGCAGCCAAGAGACCCAGTACTTC.

There are many counts of this clonotype. This chain connects TRBV29-1 to TRBJ2-3; D is undetermined. Trimming took off 3 bases at V and 0 bases at J, with 4 bases between the two ends. From germline, CDR1 is SQVTM and CDR2 ANQGSEA. The CDR3 is made up of 12 amino acids. The CDR3 DNA sequence: TGCAGCGTTGACGGTAGCACAGATACGCAGTATTTT. Its protein product is CSVDGSTDTQYF.

This clonotype occurred a few times. The chain links TRBV12-3 or TRBV12-4 to TRBJ2-5; D not resolved. Trimming took off 6 bases at V and 0 bases at J, with 11 bases between the two ends. The CDR3 has 14 amino acids. CDR3 amino acids: CASRKDWNQETQYF. The DNA for the CDR3 is TGTGCCAGCAGAAAAGACTGGAACCAAGAGACCCAGTACTTC.

This rearrangement joins TRBV6-1 to TRBJ1-5, with 9 bases matching TRBD1. Germline assignment: CDR1 MNHNS and CDR2 SASEGT. The ends lost 8 bases at V and 4 bases at J; junction bases unmatched: 6. There are 14 residues in the CDR3. CDR3 nucleotide sequence: TGTGCCAGCGGTGCCGGGACAGGGAATCAGCCCCAGCATTTT. It encodes CASGAGTGNQPQHF.

This clonotype was seen more than once but under ten times. The chain has TRBV11-2 and TRBJ2-5, with 10 nucleotides matching TRBD2. The length of the CDR3 is 17 residues. Germline V gives CDR1 SGHAT, CDR2 FQNNGV. Germline trimming cut 0 bases from V and 4 bases from J; bases unmatched to any gene: 8. This CDR3 reads CASSLDLAGGGIETQYF. The CDR3 DNA sequence: TGTGCCAGCAGCTTAGACTTAGCGGGAGGAGGGATAGAGACCCAGTACTTC. Full variable domain (rest looked up from reference TRBV11-2 and TRBJ2-5): EAGVAQSPRYKIIEKRQSVAFWCNPISGHATLYWYQQILGQGPKLLIQFQNNGVVDDSQLPKDRFSAERLKGVDSTLKIQPAKLEDSAVYLCASSLDLAGGGIETQYFGPGTRLLVL.